The 9 T cell receptor beta chains below were found in one sample sequenced in a study of Ad26.COV2.S vaccination and SARS-CoV-2 variants. TCRdb keeps only in-frame clones here, not all; method: immunoSEQ multiplex PCR. Of around 340,000 clones listed, roughly 91% are singletons. Treatment given: some 20 received Ad26.COV2.S at low or high dose, single or two shots; 5 received placebo; per-sample allocation not given. The samples were gathered on day 63 after the first injection of vaccine or placebo. The sample was peripheral blood, taken in a trial of Ad26.COV2.S vaccine versus placebo. Receptor source: a person aged 18-60 years who received the Ad26.COV2.S COVID-19 vaccine or a placebo.

The chain employs TRBV28 and TRBJ1-3; D possibly corresponds to TRBD1 (5 bases). Deletions cut 6 bases from V and 13 bases from J, with 13 bases between. Germline V lookup: CDR1 MDHEN, CDR2 SYDVKM. The CDR3 runs 11 residues. CDR3 DNA sequence: TGTGCCAGCAGAGAGGGGTTTCTTATATATTTT. Protein product: CASREGFLIYF.

V and J are TRBV14 and TRBJ2-5, with D unresolved. In germline, CDR1 is SGHDN, CDR2 FVKESK. The germline V and J ends were trimmed by 0 bases and 8 bases, with 13 bases remaining between them. This CDR3 is 14 amino acids long. CDR3 amino acids: CASSQDSVQRTQYF. In DNA, the CDR3 is TGTGCCAGCAGCCAAGATTCGGTGCAGAGAACCCAGTACTTC.

Comment on this clone: Other DNA sequences in the same sample also yield this CDR3. V and J are TRBV25-1 and TRBJ1-1, with D maybe TRBD1 (5 bases). Germline V gene lookup returns CDR1 MGHDK and CDR2 SYGVNS. The CDR3 spans 12 residues. Trimming pared 3 bases from V and 4 bases from J, leaving 6 bases between. CDR3 protein: CASSDGGTEAFF. The CDR3, as DNA: TGTGCCAGCAGTGATGGGGGCACTGAAGCTTTCTTT.

The chain couples TRBV5-1 to TRBJ1-3, with TRBD1 identical over 7 bases. CDR3 length equals 16 residues. Trimming at V came to 0 bases and at J to 2 bases, leaving 5 bases not matched to a gene. Germline loops: CDR1 SGHRS, CDR2 YFSETQ. CDR3 in DNA: TGCGCCAGCAGCTTGGAAGGGGGCGCCGCTGGAAACACCATATATTTT. It yields the protein CASSLEGGAAGNTIYF.

This chain joins TRBV19 and TRBJ1-6; D not resolved. V shed 5 bases and J shed 7 bases, with 12 bases lying between them. The CDR3 is 14 residues long. Germline CDR1 and CDR2: LNHDA and SQIVND (reference sequence). CDR3 residues: CASSEIRANSPLHF. CDR3 DNA: TGTGCCAGTAGTGAAATAAGGGCCAATTCACCCCTCCACTTT.

The V and J genes are TRBV6-2 or TRBV6-3 and TRBJ2-1, with TRBD1 matching over 7 bases. Germline CDR1 reads MNHEY; CDR2 reads SVGEGT. CDR3 length: 14 residues. Trimming cost V 5 bases and J 7 bases; bases outside gene matches: 8. The CDR3 here is CASSPGTESNEQFF. Written as DNA, the CDR3 is TGTGCCAGCAGTCCCGGGACAGAGAGTAATGAGCAGTTCTTC.

This clone was recorded once. This rearrangement joins TRBV6-1 to TRBJ1-2; D uncertain. V was cut by 3 bases and J by 3 bases, with 14 bases left in between. CDR1 MNHNS and CDR2 SASEGT come from the germline V gene. The CDR3 contains 15 residues. The CDR3 here is CASSDSPQRDYGYTF. Written as DNA, the CDR3 is TGTGCCAGCAGTGACTCCCCTCAAAGAGACTATGGCTACACCTTC.

The V gene is TRBV5-1, the J gene TRBJ2-5; 10 positions match TRBD2. There are 17 residues in the CDR3. The J segment lost 0 bases and the V segment lost 0 bases, leaving 5 bases of the junction unmatched. Per germline, CDR1 SGHRS and CDR2 YFSETQ. The CDR3 nucleotides read TGCGCCAGCAGCTTGGGGCCTAGCGGGAGTAACCAAGAGACCCAGTACTTC. This codes for CASSLGPSGSNQETQYF.

The CDR3 sequence: CASSSRDSGDSPPYNEQFF. CDR3 nucleotide sequence: TGTGCCAGCAGCTCGCGGGATAGCGGGGACTCTCCCCCCTACAATGAGCAGTTCTTC. The rearrangement uses TRBV7-3 and TRBJ2-1; TRBD2 matches at 8 bases. Germline CDR1 reads SGHTA; CDR2 reads FQGTGA. Unmatched junction bases numbered 16, after V lost 4 bases and J lost 2 bases. CDR3 length: 19 amino acids. The complete variable domain, with remaining parts taken from reference TRBV7-3 and TRBJ2-1, reads GAGVSQTPSNKVTEKGKYVELRCDPISGHTALYWYRQSLGQGPEFLIYFQGTGAADDSGLPNDRFFAVRPEGSVSTLKIQRTERGDSAVYLCASSSRDSGDSPPYNEQFFGPGTRLTVL.